Following are 29 T cell receptor beta chains from one sample sequenced in a study of blood T cell repertoires in COVID-19 (dated by TCRdb to the early 2020s). Library creation used the immunoSEQ multiplex PCR assay. This is the immuneACCESS table as TCRdb keeps it, with only in-frame sequences that have V and J called. A part of the clones is gone; compared with another copy, unresolved V genes explain less than half, and the rest is unexplained. This sample comprises roughly 92,000 clones, approximately 86% of them detected only once. The top ten clones comprise 10% of the sample. Sequenced sample: peripheral blood. The receptor set was obtained from a man aged 50 to 59 with acute or convalescent COVID-19.

This chain joins TRBV6-2 or TRBV6-3 and TRBJ1-4; possible D gene TRBD1, 5 bases. This CDR3 spans 15 amino acids. Germline-derived CDR1 and CDR2 are MNHEY and SVGEGT. Trimming pared 6 bases from V and 3 bases from J, leaving 14 bases between. The CDR3, as DNA: TGTGCCAGCAGCCACGCAGGGTCGGCTAATGAAAAACTGTTTTTT. This codes for CASSHAGSANEKLFF.

The chain links TRBV7-9 to TRBJ1-2, with D possibly TRBD1 on 6 matching bases. CDR1 SEHNR and CDR2 FQNEAQ come from the germline V gene (reference sequence). The CDR3 has 15 amino acids. V was trimmed by 1 base and J by 2 bases, leaving 11 bases between them. CDR3 loop: CASSLDTTGNYGYTF. The CDR3, as DNA: TGTGCCAGCAGCTTAGACACCACAGGGAACTATGGCTACACCTTC.

The V call is TRBV6-6, the J call TRBJ1-1, with D unclear. V lost 8 bases to trimming and J lost 0 bases, with 13 bases between them. Germline CDR1 and CDR2: MNHNY and SVGAGI (reference sequence). CDR3 length: 14 residues. The CDR3 DNA sequence: TGTGCCAGCGTTTACAGTAACATGAACACTGAAGCTTTCTTT. This translates into CASVYSNMNTEAFF.

J is TRBJ1-5 and V is TRBV19; 8 bases fit TRBD1. The CDR3 is made up of 15 amino acids. Germline trimming cut 3 bases from V and 2 bases from J; bases unmatched to any gene: 3. Per germline, CDR1 LNHDA and CDR2 SQIVND (reference sequence). The CDR3 DNA reads TGTGCCAGTAGTATCAGGGGGCAGGGCAATCAGCCCCAGCATTTT. This sequence encodes CASSIRGQGNQPQHF.

The chain links TRBV10-2 to TRBJ2-2; perhaps TRBD2 as D (7 bases). V lost 8 bases to trimming and J lost 5 bases, with 18 bases between them. The V gene's germline CDR1 is WSHSY and CDR2 SAAADI. The CDR3 contains 15 residues. CDR3 DNA: TGCGCCAGCTCAAGGGGGGAGGGCGGAACCGGGGAGCTGTTTTTT. It yields the protein CASSRGEGGTGELFF.

CDR3 bases: TGTGCCAGCAGTTTTGCTAGCGGGAATGAGCAGTTCTTC. Its translation: CASSFASGNEQFF. This rearrangement joins TRBV12-3 or TRBV12-4 to TRBJ2-1; 8 nucleotides agree with TRBD2. The CDR3 totals 13 residues. V shed 3 bases, J shed 7 bases, and the junction held 2 bases outside the gene matches.

The V and J genes are TRBV9 and TRBJ2-2, with TRBD1 matching 12 bases. Germline CDR1 is SGDLS and CDR2 is YYNGEE. Germline trimming cut 0 bases from V and 3 bases from J; bases unmatched to any gene: 6. The CDR3 totals 18 residues. CDR3 protein: CASSVGDRGRLDTGELFF. In DNA form, the CDR3 reads TGTGCCAGCAGCGTAGGGGACAGGGGGCGTTTGGACACCGGGGAGCTGTTTTTT.

The rearrangement joins TRBV6-2 or TRBV6-3 to TRBJ2-3; 7 bases map to TRBD1. Per the germline V gene, CDR1 is MNHEY and CDR2 is SVGEGT. This CDR3 comprises 16 residues. Trimming at V came to 6 bases and at J to 0 bases, leaving 9 bases not matched to a gene. The CDR3 sequence: CASSRQGPPSTDTQYF. The CDR3 DNA is TGTGCCAGCAGCCGACAGGGACCCCCTAGCACAGATACGCAGTATTTT.

The chain has TRBV4-1 and TRBJ2-2; 7 positions agree with TRBD1. Per the germline V gene, CDR1 is MGHRA and CDR2 is YSYEKL. This CDR3 contains 17 residues. V was pared by 1 base and J by 2 bases, with 7 bases of the junction left unmatched. The CDR3 loop reads CASSQVLRDRNTGELFF. CDR3 sequence (DNA): TGCGCCAGCAGCCAAGTCCTCCGGGACAGAAACACCGGGGAGCTGTTTTTT.

V is TRBV27 and J is TRBJ1-5; possible D gene TRBD1, 6 bases. Trimming left V 5 bases short and J 1 base short, with 6 bases between. CDR1 and CDR2 (germline): MNHEY, SMNVEV (reference sequence). The CDR3 spans 13 residues. The CDR3 is CASSTGSNQPQHF. In DNA, the CDR3 is TGTGCCAGCAGTACAGGGAGCAATCAGCCCCAGCATTTT.

The chain joins TRBV18 to TRBJ1-1; D possibly corresponds to TRBD1 (5 bases). In germline, CDR1 is KGHSH, CDR2 LQKENI. The ends were cut back, 1 base at V and 4 bases at J, with 7 bases in the middle. The CDR3 has 13 amino acids. The CDR3 spells CASSPQGLTEAFF. The CDR3 DNA sequence: TGTGCCAGCTCACCACAGGGGCTCACTGAAGCTTTCTTT.

The V and J genes are TRBV12-5 and TRBJ2-7, with TRBD1 as a possible D gene (6 bases). The CDR3 has 16 residues. Germline V gene sequence: CDR1 LGHNT, CDR2 FRNRAP. V was cut by 8 bases and J by 0 bases, with 20 bases left in between. The CDR3 loop is CASTLQGPSSSYEQYF. The CDR3 DNA sequence: TGTGCTAGTACCCTACAGGGACCTTCATCCTCCTACGAGCAGTACTTC.

The chain is built from TRBV2 and TRBJ2-1, with D perhaps matching TRBD1 (5 bases). V was pared by 6 bases and J by 0 bases, with 12 bases between. CDR1 and CDR2 from the germline V gene are SNHLY and FYNNEI. This CDR3 comprises 15 residues. CDR3 amino acids: CASRADSSSYNEQFF. The CDR3 DNA sequence: TGTGCCAGCAGGGCTGACAGTAGCTCCTACAATGAGCAGTTCTTC.

This clone was counted only a few times. This chain uses TRBV30 with TRBJ2-1; 7 nucleotides match TRBD2. V was pared by 1 base and J by 4 bases, with 10 bases of the junction left unmatched. CDR3 length: 16 amino acids. CDR1 and CDR2 from the germline V gene are GTSNPN and SVGIG (reference sequence). CDR3 in amino acids: CAWSARLGAGYNEQFF. As DNA, the CDR3 is TGTGCCTGGAGTGCCAGACTAGGAGCGGGATACAATGAGCAGTTCTTC.

V usage is TRBV19 and J usage is TRBJ2-3, with D hard to call. CDR3 size: 12 residues. V shed 4 bases and J shed 7 bases, with 9 bases lying between them. Germline values: CDR1 LNHDA, CDR2 SQIVND (reference sequence). The CDR3 sequence: CASSNLANTQYF. CDR3 bases: TGTGCCAGTAGTAATCTCGCGAATACGCAGTATTTT.

The chain combines TRBV7-2 with TRBJ1-2; D ambiguous. With 7 bases removed from V and 2 bases from J, the gap between germline ends came to 14 bases. CDR1 SGHTA and CDR2 FQGNSA come from the germline V gene. This CDR3 is built from 14 residues. The CDR3 protein is CASTPPGRNYGYTF. CDR3 DNA sequence: TGTGCCAGCACCCCTCCCGGCAGGAACTATGGCTACACCTTC. The variable domain in full, with the rest retrieved from reference TRBV7-2 and TRBJ1-2, is GAGVSQSPSNKVTEKGKDVELRCDPISGHTALYWYRQSLGQGLEFLIYFQGNSAPDKSGLPSDRFSAERTGGSVSTLTIQRTQQEDSAVYLCASTPPGRNYGYTFGSGTRLTVV.

The gene calls are TRBV6-5 and TRBJ2-2; D uncertain. Trimming left V 3 bases short and J 6 bases short, with 5 bases between. CDR1 is MNHEY, CDR2 SVGAGI, per germline. CDR3 size: 12 residues. The CDR3 DNA reads as TGTGCCAGCAGTTATTGGCCCGGGGAGCTGTTTTTT. Its protein is CASSYWPGELFF.

The J gene is TRBJ2-1, the V gene TRBV7-3; D gene unclear. CDR1 and CDR2 from the germline V gene are SGHTA and FQGTGA. CDR3 length: 13 residues. Trimming left V 4 bases short and J 6 bases short, with 10 bases between. CDR3 bases: TGTGCCAGCAGCTCACCGAACATCAATGAGCAGTTCTTC. This gives the protein CASSSPNINEQFF.

The chain links TRBV28 to TRBJ1-1; no reliable D call. Germline values: CDR1 MDHEN, CDR2 SYDVKM. V lost 1 base, J lost 2 bases, and 11 bases lay in between. The CDR3 loop spans 15 amino acids. The CDR3 sequence is CASSLSGPLNTEAFF. DNA of the CDR3: TGTGCCAGCAGTTTATCGGGTCCGCTAAACACTGAAGCTTTCTTT.

The V call is TRBV18, the J call TRBJ1-5; D is possibly TRBD1 (5 bases). Germline V CDR1 and CDR2: KGHSH, LQKENI. V lost 6 bases and J lost 8, with 14 bases in between. The CDR3 has 13 residues. CDR3 sequence (DNA): TGTGCCAGCTCCCCCGGGACTCGGGAGCCCCAGCATTTT. It encodes CASSPGTREPQHF.

The chain employs TRBV9 and TRBJ2-2; TRBD1 matches 9 bases. CDR3 length: 13 amino acids. Germline CDR1 and CDR2: SGDLS and YYNGEE. V shed 5 bases, J shed 5 bases, and the junction held 1 base outside the gene matches. CDR3 residues: CASRDRGTGELFF. The CDR3 nucleotides read TGTGCCAGCAGGGACAGGGGAACCGGGGAGCTGTTTTTT.

This clone turned up a few times. The chain carries TRBV27 and TRBJ1-1, with 8 bases fitting TRBD1. The CDR3 runs to 16 residues. The V segment lost 5 bases and the J segment 3 bases; nucleotides outside the gene matches: 11. Germline V gene sequence: CDR1 MNHEY, CDR2 SMNVEV (reference sequence). The CDR3 nucleotides read TGTGCCAGCAGTCAAGGACAGGGTAGGGGGGACACTGAAGCTTTCTTT. The encoded protein is CASSQGQGRGDTEAFF.

This chain joins TRBV6-5 and TRBJ1-2; D is possibly TRBD1 (5 bases). The V gene lost 7 bases and the J gene lost 4 bases, with 16 bases spanning the gap. This CDR3 is 14 amino acids long. Per the germline V gene, CDR1 is MNHEY and CDR2 is SVGAGI. This CDR3 is CASNHDSLSYGYTF. CDR3 sequence (DNA): TGTGCCAGCAACCACGACAGCTTGAGCTATGGCTACACCTTC.

V usage is TRBV27 and J usage is TRBJ2-3, with 8 nucleotides matching TRBD1. V trimming: 4 bases; J trimming: 2 bases; junction bases outside the gene matches: 17. Per germline, CDR1 MNHEY and CDR2 SMNVEV (reference sequence). CDR3 size: 19 residues. For the CDR3, the DNA is TGTGCCAGCAGTTGGAGGGCCGGCCGACAGGGGAGGAACACAGATACGCAGTATTTT. It encodes CASSWRAGRQGRNTDTQYF.

The chain combines TRBV5-1 with TRBJ2-3; no firm D call. In germline, CDR1 is SGHRS, CDR2 YFSETQ. V dropped 0 bases and J dropped 1 base, with 12 bases sitting between them. The CDR3 length is 16 residues. DNA for the CDR3: TGCGCCAGCAGCTTGGACATTCAGTCTCGCACAGATACGCAGTATTTT. Protein: CASSLDIQSRTDTQYF. The variable domain in full, completed from reference TRBV5-1 and TRBJ2-3, reads KAGVTQTPRYLIKTRGQQVTLSCSPISGHRSVSWYQQTPGQGLQFLFEYFSETQRNKGNFPGRFSGRQFSNSRSEMNVSTLELGDSALYLCASSLDIQSRTDTQYFGPGTRLTVL.

The rearrangement links TRBV5-8 to TRBJ1-2; TRBD1 matches at 7 bases. Looked up from germline, CDR1 is SGHTS and CDR2 is YDEGEE. V shed 4 bases and J 1 base; nucleotides not matched to a gene: 7. This CDR3 contains 15 residues. The CDR3 protein is CASSQTGSNNYGYTF. The CDR3 DNA sequence: TGTGCCAGCAGCCAGACAGGGTCCAATAACTATGGCTACACCTTC.

The chain uses TRBV15 and TRBJ1-6, with 8 nucleotides matching TRBD1. V gave up 1 base and J gave up 7 bases; unmatched junction bases: 6. This CDR3 is 16 amino acids long. Germline values: CDR1 LNHNV, CDR2 YYDKDF (reference sequence). The CDR3 nucleotides read TGTGCCACCAGCAGAGGCGGGACAGGTGGAAATTCACCCCTCCACTTT. Encoded protein: CATSRGGTGGNSPLHF.

The J gene is TRBJ2-3, the V gene TRBV21-1; TRBD2, as called in the table, went unchecked against the DNA. TRBV21-1 is labeled a pseudogene. This CDR3 comprises 20 residues. The CDR3 DNA is TGTGCCAGCAGCAAAGCCCGACACGCCCCCCGACTAGCGGCGCCAGATACGCAGTATTTT. Protein: CASSKARHAPRLAAPDTQYF.

V usage is TRBV7-9 and J usage is TRBJ2-7; 7 positions agree with TRBD1. After removal of 3 bases from V and 3 bases from J, the junction contained 2 bases not matched to a gene. CDR3 length equals 13 residues. Germline-derived CDR1 and CDR2 are SEHNR and FQNEAQ (reference sequence). The CDR3 sequence: CASSFRQGYEQYF. The CDR3 bases are TGTGCCAGCAGCTTTAGACAGGGCTACGAGCAGTACTTC. Based on the CDR3 plus reference TRBV7-9 and TRBJ2-7, the full variable domain is DTGVSQNPRHKITKRGQNVTFRCDPISEHNRLYWYRQTLGQGPEFLTYFQNEAQLEKSRLLSDRFSAERPKGSFSTLEIQRTEQGDSAMYLCASSFRQGYEQYFGPGTRLTVT.